This TCR beta chain was sequenced during a study of cytomegalovirus exposure and HLA in healthy donors. The PCR made use of 60 Vbeta and 13 Jbeta primers. Here immunoSEQ multiplex PCR was the method, and the copy in TCRdb shows in-frame clones only, minus some. The sample table includes about 170,000 clones. V shed 3 bases and J 6 bases; nucleotides not matched to a gene: 11. The CDR3 has 17 amino acids. Per germline, CDR1 LNHDA and CDR2 SQIVND (reference sequence). The receptor was isolated from a woman between 18 and 30 years old in good health and CMV-seropositive. The V call is TRBV19, the J call TRBJ1-2; 12 bases are shared with TRBD1. The sample comprised PBMCs. The CDR3 here is CASSMTGTGGAGNGYTF. The CDR3 DNA is TGTGCCAGTAGTATGACCGGGACAGGGGGCGCCGGGAATGGCTACACCTTC.